These T cell receptor beta chains were read from a single sample in a study of breast tumors, draining lymph nodes, adjacent tissues. TCRdb fed the multiplex PCR reads into MiXCR, producing one record per CDR3 protein. The sample shows more than 50,000 distinct CDR3 sequences, 42% of them seen only once. The specimen sequenced was breast tumor tissue. The source is a female donor with breast cancer. Some clones in this sample may be carry-over from other donors' samples. CDR3s include the opening cysteine and the closing phenylalanine or tryptophan. The order of the fields is clone size, V gene, CDR3 length, D gene, J gene, CDR3 DNA, CDR3 protein. D genes are given only for firm matches. The listing skips clone size in some rows; elsewhere it reads once, few, many or a size class.

many	TRBV30	14	NA	TRBJ1-3	TGTGCCTGGAGTGTAGGGGTCTCTGGAAACACCATATATTTT	CAWSVGVSGNTIYF
few	TRBV27	15	NA	TRBJ2-1	TGTGCCAGCAGTTTTCCGGGAGCGGTCTACAATGAGCAGTTCTTC	CASSFPGAVYNEQFF
many	TRBV7-3	16	TRBD1	TRBJ1-2	TGTGCCAGCAGCCCTTATCCGGGACAGGGTGAAAGAGGCTACACCTTC	CASSPYPGQGERGYTF
few	TRBV11-3	16	NA	TRBJ2-1	TGTGCCAGCAGCTTAGACTACGGGCCCCCGGAAAATGAGCAGTTCTTC	CASSLDYGPPENEQFF
NA	TRBV20-1	12	NA	TRBJ2-5	TGCAGTGCTAGAGATCCGGGGGAGACCCAGTACTTC	CSARDPGETQYF
NA	TRBV24-1	14	TRBD1	TRBJ1-2	TGTGCCACCAGTGAGGGACAGGGCAGGAATGGCTACACCTTC	CATSEGQGRNGYTF
once	TRBV4-3	17	NA	TRBJ2-6	TGCGCCAGCAGGGAATCTGGAGGCTTCTCTGGGGCCAACGTCCTGACTTTC	CASRESGGFSGANVLTF
NA	TRBV12-3/TRBV12-4	13	NA	TRBJ1-2	TGTGCCAGCAGTTTGGGACGGACGCTGGGCTACACCTTC	CASSLGRTLGYTF
many	TRBV6-2/TRBV6-3	15	TRBD2	TRBJ2-7	TGTGCCAGCAGTCACTCGACTAGCGGGAGGGGAGAGCAGTACTTC	CASSHSTSGRGEQYF
NA	TRBV7-2	15	TRBD1	TRBJ2-5	TGTGCCAGCAGCTTAGGAGGACAGGGGCGAGAGACCCAGTACTTC	CASSLGGQGRETQYF
many	TRBV3-1	13	NA	TRBJ1-2	TGTGCCAGCAGTCATCGGGGTTTCTATGGCTACACCTTC	CASSHRGFYGYTF
many	TRBV19	14	NA	TRBJ1-2	TGTGCCAGTAGTATCGCGCGAACTAACTATGGCTACACCTTC	CASSIARTNYGYTF